These 21 T cell receptor beta chains originate from one sample sequenced in a study of T-cell reconstitution after alpha-beta-depleted transplantation in children. The TCRbeta library incorporated unique molecular identifiers. TCRdb reanalysed the PCR reads using MiXCR and keeps one entry per CDR3 protein. The table shows 150,000 to 250,000 distinct CDR3 sequences, with more than 12% occurring only once. Here the sequenced sample was PBMCs from the stem cell graft donor, taken from the stem cell graft. These receptors originate from a human donor who donated a stem cell graft to a child with acute lymphoblastic leukemia.

The chain joins TRBV5-1 to TRBJ2-1, with TRBD2 matching over 13 bases. The J segment lost 9 bases and the V segment lost 7 bases, leaving 16 bases of the junction unmatched. The CDR3 loop spans 17 amino acids. Germline V lookup: CDR1 SGHRS, CDR2 YFSETQ. CDR3 coding DNA: TGCGCCAGCCAACGGAGGCCCGGGACTAGCGGGGCGGGTGAGCAGTTCTTC. It is translated as CASQRRPGTSGAGEQFF. The variable domain in full, completed from reference TRBV5-1 and TRBJ2-1, reads KAGVTQTPRYLIKTRGQQVTLSCSPISGHRSVSWYQQTPGQGLQFLFEYFSETQRNKGNFPGRFSGRQFSNSRSEMNVSTLELGDSALYLCASQRRPGTSGAGEQFFGPGTRLTVL.

In nucleotides, the CDR3 is TGCGCCAGCAGACAGGGGACTAGCCCTAGCTCCTACAATGAGCAGTTCTTC. Protein: CASRQGTSPSSYNEQFF. The chain is built from TRBV5-1 and TRBJ2-1, with 9 bases matching TRBD2. From germline, CDR1 is SGHRS and CDR2 YFSETQ. Trimming took 5 bases from V and 0 from J; bases not matched to a gene: 9. CDR3 size: 17 residues.

At least ten counts were recorded for this clonotype. This chain uses TRBV19 with TRBJ1-5, with D tentatively TRBD1 (6 bases). This CDR3 has 16 amino acids. Germline V lookup: CDR1 LNHDA, CDR2 SQIVND (reference sequence). V lost 2 bases and J lost 7, with 18 bases in between. CDR3 residues: CASSILGRQGMQPQHF. The CDR3 DNA is TGTGCCAGTAGTATATTGGGTAGGCAGGGGATGCAGCCCCAGCATTTT.

This clonotype was counted many times. CDR3 sequence: CASSTEGSGYNEQFF. The CDR3 DNA sequence: TGTGCCAGCAGCACAGAGGGCAGCGGATACAATGAGCAGTTCTTC. V and J are TRBV11-2 and TRBJ2-1; TRBD2 is a possible D gene (5 bases). The CDR3 covers 15 residues. Trimming stripped 5 bases from V and 4 bases from J, with 15 bases between. Germline CDR1 SGHAT, CDR2 FQNNGV.

This clonotype was observed many times. V is TRBV12-3 or TRBV12-4 and J is TRBJ1-1, with TRBD1 as a possible D gene (5 bases). This CDR3 region has 17 residues. The ends were cut back, 3 bases at V and 4 bases at J, with 21 bases in the middle. The DNA for the CDR3 is TGTGCCAGCAGTTTGGGGGTATCGGGTGATTATGGCACTGAAGCTTTCTTT. Translating gives CASSLGVSGDYGTEAFF.

This clonotype has a count of ten or more. This chain uses TRBV5-1 with TRBJ2-5, with TRBD2 identical over 11 bases. Germline V lookup: CDR1 SGHRS, CDR2 YFSETQ. V was pared by 5 bases and J by 4 bases, with 7 bases of the junction left unmatched. The length of the CDR3 is 15 residues. For the CDR3, the DNA is TGCGCCAGCAGGATCGGGACTAGCGGAAGAGAGACCCAGTACTTC. The encoded protein is CASRIGTSGRETQYF.

This clonotype was picked up many times. The chain combines TRBV10-3 with TRBJ2-7; D ambiguous. The CDR3 is 11 residues long. From germline, CDR1 is ENHRY and CDR2 SYGVKD. Trimming pared 4 bases from V and 2 bases from J, leaving 3 bases between. The CDR3 DNA reads TGTGCCATCAGTGCCACCTACGAGCAGTACTTC. Its protein product is CAISATYEQYF.

This clonotype came up many times. Here the CDR3 DNA reads TGTGCCAGCAGTGGCGACATGACATCCTACAATGAGCAGTTCTTC. Its translation: CASSGDMTSYNEQFF. J is TRBJ2-1 and V is TRBV27, with no clear D. CDR1 and CDR2 from the germline V gene are MNHEY and SMNVEV (reference sequence). The CDR3 has 15 amino acids. V was shortened by 5 bases and J by 1 base, with 12 bases between the two germline ends.

The table lists this clonotype with many counts. This CDR3 reads CASSFTGGMANVLTF. In DNA, the CDR3 is TGTGCCAGCAGCTTTACAGGGGGCATGGCCAACGTCCTGACTTTC. The chain couples TRBV5-5 to TRBJ2-6, with TRBD1 matching 9 bases. The CDR3 is made up of 15 amino acids. The germline CDR1 and CDR2 sequences are SGHKS and YYEKEE (reference sequence). Trimming removed 2 bases from V and 6 bases from J; junction bases left unmatched: 3.

The chain combines TRBV15 with TRBJ2-4; D is unresolved. CDR3 size: 13 residues. The germline CDR1 and CDR2 sequences are LNHNV and YYDKDF (reference sequence). V lost 0 bases and J lost 6, with 6 bases in between. The CDR3: CATSRDLGNIQYF. CDR3 in DNA: TGTGCCACCAGCAGAGATCTAGGAAACATTCAGTACTTC. The full variable domain, its missing parts supplied by reference TRBV15 and TRBJ2-4, is DAMVIQNPRYQVTQFGKPVTLSCSQTLNHNVMYWYQQKSSQAPKLLFHYYDKDFNNEADTPDNFQSRRPNTSFCFLDIRSPGLGDTAMYLCATSRDLGNIQYFGAGTRLSVL.

The genes are TRBV12-3 or TRBV12-4 and TRBJ2-7; 10 bases fit TRBD2. With 7 bases clipped from V and 1 base from J, the junction kept 13 bases outside the gene matches. The CDR3 has 17 residues. The CDR3 DNA is TGTGCCAGCACAACCTCTTTAGCGGGAGGACCTTCCTACGAGCAGTACTTC. It codes for CASTTSLAGGPSYEQYF.

This clonotype showed up many times. This chain joins TRBV9 and TRBJ2-3; D tentatively fits TRBD1 or TRBD2 (5 bases each). The germline V gene has CDR1 SGDLS and CDR2 YYNGEE. Trimming pared 3 bases from V and 4 bases from J, leaving 18 bases between. The CDR3 runs to 16 residues. CDR3 sequence (DNA): TGTGCCAGCAGCGACCCGGGACGGAGAGAGGCAGATACGCAGTATTTT. Amino acids: CASSDPGRREADTQYF.

Many counts were recorded for this clonotype. This rearrangement joins TRBV25-1 to TRBJ2-2; D not resolved. The CDR3 totals 17 residues. V lost 1 base, J lost 1 base, and 13 bases lay in between. Germline-derived CDR1 and CDR2 are MGHDK and SYGVNS. The CDR3, as DNA: TGTGCCAGCAGTGAATCCCCAGGACCTTTGAACACCGGGGAGCTGTTTTTT. The encoded protein is CASSESPGPLNTGELFF.

This clonotype has at least ten counts. The rearrangement links TRBV12-3 or TRBV12-4 to TRBJ2-7; 10 bases fit TRBD2. The length of the CDR3 is 17 residues. V was pared by 6 bases and J by 4 bases, with 15 bases of the junction left unmatched. This chain's CDR3 is CASSDIKTSGPSYEQYF. CDR3 bases: TGTGCCAGCAGCGACATAAAGACTAGCGGGCCTTCTTACGAGCAGTACTTC.

This clonotype was seen repeatedly, ten times or more. The rearrangement uses TRBV7-2 and TRBJ2-1, with no clear D. V was clipped by 2 bases and J by 5 bases, with 10 bases between them. The CDR3 is made up of 14 amino acids. The germline V gene has CDR1 SGHTA and CDR2 FQGNSA. This CDR3 reads CASSLRLDDNEQFF. The CDR3 coding sequence is TGTGCCAGCAGCTTAAGGCTAGATGACAATGAGCAGTTCTTC.

There are many counts of this clonotype. The chain employs TRBV20-1 and TRBJ2-7; a possible D gene is TRBD2 (6 bases). CDR1 is DFQATT and CDR2 is SNEGSKA in the germline V gene (reference sequence). The length of the CDR3 is 14 residues. V was shortened by 1 base and J by 2 bases, with 12 bases between the two germline ends. The CDR3 reads CSARAGGTAYEQYF. The CDR3 DNA follows: TGCAGTGCTAGAGCCGGCGGGACGGCCTACGAGCAGTACTTC.

This clonotype was counted ten times or more. The V and J genes are TRBV12-3 or TRBV12-4 and TRBJ2-7; 11 bases align to TRBD2. The CDR3 loop spans 17 amino acids. V shed 2 bases and J 6 bases; nucleotides not matched to a gene: 12. The CDR3 spells CASSLPKLAGDISEQYF. CDR3 coding DNA: TGTGCCAGCAGTTTACCCAAACTAGCGGGAGACATCTCCGAGCAGTACTTC.

V usage is TRBV28 and J usage is TRBJ1-5, with TRBD1 identical over 8 bases. Germline lookup yields CDR1 MDHEN and CDR2 SYDVKM. The CDR3 totals 14 residues. V lost 6 bases to trimming and J lost 6 bases; unmatched junction nucleotides: 7. CDR3 bases: TGTGCCAGCAGCCCGGACAGGGAGGCTCAGCCCCAGCATTTT. This encodes CASSPDREAQPQHF.

This clonotype came up many times. The chain carries TRBV7-8 and TRBJ2-3; 11 nucleotides agree with TRBD2. V lost 0 bases to trimming and J lost 7 bases; unmatched junction nucleotides: 15. CDR1 and CDR2 (germline): SGHVS, FQNEAQ. The length of the CDR3 is 19 residues. The CDR3 DNA sequence: TGTGCCAGCAGCTTAGCGGGGCTAGCGGGAGGCCGTAGGGGATATACGCAGTATTTT. As protein: CASSLAGLAGGRRGYTQYF.

Turning to this clonotype: A clone one base away is much larger, so this may be a read error. This chain connects TRBV11-2 to TRBJ2-7; D gene unclear. Trimming took 4 bases from V and 1 from J, leaving 11 bases between them. Germline V gives CDR1 SGHAT, CDR2 FQNNGV. The CDR3 loop spans 14 amino acids. The CDR3 loop is CASSSPGVSYEQYF. The CDR3 nucleotides read TGTGCCAGCAGCTCCCCCGGAGTTTCCTACGAGCAGTACTTC.

This clonotype was found many times. This chain joins TRBV5-1 and TRBJ2-3; TRBD2 agrees at 9 bases. The CDR3 is made up of 14 amino acids. CDR1 is SGHRS and CDR2 is YFSETQ in the germline V gene. V lost 8 bases to trimming and J lost 6 bases; unmatched junction nucleotides: 10. The CDR3: CASSRGTSLDTQYF. In DNA, the CDR3 is TGCGCCAGTTCCCGTGGGACTAGCTTGGATACGCAGTATTTT.